This T cell receptor (beta chain) was identified during a study of identical twins. Study-level findings and limits: A lower insertion count was a feature of abundant cord blood beta clonotypes, with no such feature in memory repertoires.

Each donor (without exception) was a healthy Caucasian. Via MiXCR, TCRdb re-called the 5' RACE reads, giving one row per CDR3 protein. The sample consists of 350,000 to 400,000 distinct CDR3 sequences, around 9.7% of them appearing once. Comment on this clonotype: Its antigen remains unidentified.

Germline CDR1 and CDR2: SGHNT and YENEEA. The CDR3 extends over 15 amino acids. With 5 bases removed from V and 5 bases from J, the gap between germline ends came to 18 bases. What was sequenced was naive T cells sorted from blood. The sequence was collected from a woman between 45 and 65 years old in good health. The V gene is TRBV11-3, the J gene TRBJ1-1; tentatively, D is TRBD1 (5 bases). The chain's CDR3 is CASSKGETGRTEAFF. CDR3 coding DNA: TGTGCCAGCAGCAAAGGGGAAACAGGACGGACTGAAGCTTTCTTT.